The subject of this entry is one T cell receptor (beta chain). This sample was included in a study of blood T cell repertoires in COVID-19. The wider study: The United States, Italy and Spain provided the acute and convalescent COVID-19 samples. From T cells, B-cell-depleted T cells, or PBMCs came the material, which was cDNA or gDNA.

This CDR3 is built from 14 residues. V gave up 2 bases and J gave up 4 bases, with 9 bases separating them. Germline loops: CDR1 KGHSH, CDR2 LQKENI. Study processing details: Using reference gene primer amplification, nucleated cell counts were estimated. Only in-frame clones appear in the TCRdb table, and some are missing; sequencing was by immunoSEQ multiplex PCR. The V and J calls and clone size are taken from that table; D and trimming were inferred from the DNA. The sample yields fewer than 110,000 clones, about nine tenths seen once. The TCR comes from a man in his forties or fifties with active or convalescent COVID-19. The chain combines TRBV18 with TRBJ1-5; D perhaps matches TRBD1 (5 bases). The sample was peripheral blood. The CDR3 is CASSPSGGNQPQHF. In DNA, the CDR3 is TGTGCCAGCTCACCATCCGGGGGTAATCAGCCCCAGCATTTT.